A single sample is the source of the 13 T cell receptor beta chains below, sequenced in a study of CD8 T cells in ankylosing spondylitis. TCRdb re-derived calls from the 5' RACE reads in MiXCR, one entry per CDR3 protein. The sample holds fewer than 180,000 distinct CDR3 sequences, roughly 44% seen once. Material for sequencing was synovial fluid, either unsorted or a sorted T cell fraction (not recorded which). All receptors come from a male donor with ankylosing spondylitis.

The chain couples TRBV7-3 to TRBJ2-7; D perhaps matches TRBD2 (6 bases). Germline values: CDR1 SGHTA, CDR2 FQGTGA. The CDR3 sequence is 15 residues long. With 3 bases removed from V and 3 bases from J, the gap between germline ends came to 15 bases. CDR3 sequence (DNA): TGTGCCAGCAGCTTCCTGACTAGGCCTCTCTACGAGCAGTACTTC. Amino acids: CASSFLTRPLYEQYF.

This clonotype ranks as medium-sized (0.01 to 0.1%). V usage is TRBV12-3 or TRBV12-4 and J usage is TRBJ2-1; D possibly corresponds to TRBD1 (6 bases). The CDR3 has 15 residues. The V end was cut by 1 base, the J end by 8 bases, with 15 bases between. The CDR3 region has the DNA TGTGCCAGCAGTTTAGGGGGGAGAGGGGGTCATGAGCAGTTCTTC. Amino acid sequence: CASSLGGRGGHEQFF.

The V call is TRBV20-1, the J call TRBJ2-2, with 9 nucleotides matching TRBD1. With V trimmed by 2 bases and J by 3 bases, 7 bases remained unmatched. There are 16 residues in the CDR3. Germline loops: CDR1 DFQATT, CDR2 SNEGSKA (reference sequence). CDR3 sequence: CSARPLDRGDTGELFF. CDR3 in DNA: TGCAGTGCTAGACCGCTCGACAGGGGGGACACCGGGGAGCTGTTTTTT.

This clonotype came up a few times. The CDR3 is CASSLFRTGFTGELFF. In nucleotides, the CDR3 is TGTGCCAGCAGCTTATTTAGGACAGGGTTCACCGGGGAGCTGTTTTTT. The chain recombines TRBV7-8 with TRBJ2-2, with TRBD1 matching 8 bases. Trimming at V came to 2 bases and at J to 4 bases, leaving 6 bases not matched to a gene. The CDR3 is 16 amino acids. CDR1 is SGHVS, CDR2 FQNEAQ, per germline.

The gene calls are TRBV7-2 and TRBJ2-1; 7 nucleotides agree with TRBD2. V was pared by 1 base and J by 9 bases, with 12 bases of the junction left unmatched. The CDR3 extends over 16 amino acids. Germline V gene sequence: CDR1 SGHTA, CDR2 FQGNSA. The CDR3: CASSLGGLREYGEQFF. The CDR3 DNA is TGTGCCAGCAGCTTAGGCGGCTTGCGGGAGTATGGTGAGCAGTTCTTC.

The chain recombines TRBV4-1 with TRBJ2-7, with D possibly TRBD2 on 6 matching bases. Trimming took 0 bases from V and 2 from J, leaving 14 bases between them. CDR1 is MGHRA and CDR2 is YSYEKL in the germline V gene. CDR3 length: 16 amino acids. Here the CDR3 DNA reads TGCGCCAGCAGCCAAGATACGACCGGGGGTACCTACGAGCAGTACTTC. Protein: CASSQDTTGGTYEQYF.

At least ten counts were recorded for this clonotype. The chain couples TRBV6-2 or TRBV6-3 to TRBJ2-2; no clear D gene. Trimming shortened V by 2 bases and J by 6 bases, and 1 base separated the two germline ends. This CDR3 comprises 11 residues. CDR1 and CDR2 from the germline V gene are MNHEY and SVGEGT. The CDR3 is CASSYPGELFF. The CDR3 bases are TGTGCCAGCAGTTACCCCGGGGAGCTGTTTTTT.

The CDR3 protein is CASISPAAAFF. The CDR3 DNA reads as TGTGCCAGCATATCCCCGGCGGCGGCTTTCTTT. V is TRBV12-3 or TRBV12-4 and J is TRBJ1-1; no firm D call. V was cut by 7 bases and J by 11 bases, with 14 bases left in between. CDR3 length equals 11 residues.

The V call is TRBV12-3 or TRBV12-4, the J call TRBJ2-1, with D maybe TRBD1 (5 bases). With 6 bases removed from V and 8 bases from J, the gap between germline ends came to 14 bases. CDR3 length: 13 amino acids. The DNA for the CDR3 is TGTGCCAGCAGACCCACCTTCAGGGATGAGCAGTTCTTC. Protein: CASRPTFRDEQFF.

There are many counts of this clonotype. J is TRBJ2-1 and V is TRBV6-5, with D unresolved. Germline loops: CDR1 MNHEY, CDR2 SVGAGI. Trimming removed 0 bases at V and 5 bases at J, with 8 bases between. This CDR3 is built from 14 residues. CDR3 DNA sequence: TGTGCCAGCAGTTACTCGGTGGTTGACAATGAGCAGTTCTTC. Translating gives CASSYSVVDNEQFF.

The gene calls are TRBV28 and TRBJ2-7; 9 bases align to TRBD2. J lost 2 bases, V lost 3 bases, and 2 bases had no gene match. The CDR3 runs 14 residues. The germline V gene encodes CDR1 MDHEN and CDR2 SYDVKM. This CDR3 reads CASSFLAGPYEQYF. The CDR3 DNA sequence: TGTGCCAGCAGTTTTCTAGCGGGACCCTACGAGCAGTACTTC.

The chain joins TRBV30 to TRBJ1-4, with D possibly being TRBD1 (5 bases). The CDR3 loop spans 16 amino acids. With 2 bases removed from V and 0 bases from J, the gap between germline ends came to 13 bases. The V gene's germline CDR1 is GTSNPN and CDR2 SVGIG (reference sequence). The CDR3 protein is CAWSRQLFATNEKLFF. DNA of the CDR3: TGTGCCTGGAGTAGACAGCTTTTTGCAACTAATGAAAAACTGTTTTTT.

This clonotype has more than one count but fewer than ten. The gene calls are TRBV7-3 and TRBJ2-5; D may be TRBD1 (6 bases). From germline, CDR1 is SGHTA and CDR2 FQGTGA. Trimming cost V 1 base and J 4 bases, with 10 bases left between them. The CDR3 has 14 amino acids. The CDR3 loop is CASSLMGARETQYF. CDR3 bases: TGTGCCAGCAGCTTAATGGGGGCGCGAGAGACCCAGTACTTC.